The next 14 T cell receptor beta chains were all read from a single sample in a study of cytomegalovirus exposure and HLA in healthy donors. The PCR was carried out with 60 Vbeta primers and 13 Jbeta primers. Here immunoSEQ multiplex PCR was the method, and the copy in TCRdb shows in-frame clones only, minus some. The sample has 70,000 to 100,000 clones; roughly 63% are singletons. The sample was PBMCs. Receptors were obtained from a man aged 50 to 60 in good health and CMV-seronegative.

V gene TRBV2 combines with J gene TRBJ2-1; 13 nucleotides match TRBD2. Germline V CDR1 and CDR2: SNHLY, FYNNEI. Unmatched junction bases numbered 8, after V lost 6 bases and J lost 9 bases. The CDR3 consists of 15 residues. The CDR3 DNA reads as TGTGCCAGCAGGGAAACTAGCGGGGGGGCCGGTGAGCAGTTCTTC. It codes for CASRETSGGAGEQFF.

This clone was seen a handful of times. The chain couples TRBV5-1 to TRBJ2-5; D possibly corresponds to TRBD1 (5 bases). V dropped 2 bases and J dropped 9 bases, with 11 bases sitting between them. This CDR3 has 12 residues. The germline V gene encodes CDR1 SGHRS and CDR2 YFSETQ. The CDR3 coding sequence is TGCGCCAGCAGCTTAACAGGTTTAGCCCAGTACTTC. Translating it yields CASSLTGLAQYF. Looking up the rest from reference TRBV5-1 and TRBJ2-5 gives the full variable domain: KAGVTQTPRYLIKTRGQQVTLSCSPISGHRSVSWYQQTPGQGLQFLFEYFSETQRNKGNFPGRFSGRQFSNSRSEMNVSTLELGDSALYLCASSLTGLAQYFGPGTRLLVL.

The chain uses TRBV4-1 and TRBJ2-7; D uncertain. The CDR3 runs to 13 residues. Trimming took 9 bases from V and 4 from J, leaving 16 bases between them. Germline lookup yields CDR1 MGHRA and CDR2 YSYEKL. This CDR3 is CASSRQAVYEQYF. CDR3 nucleotides: TGCGCCAGTAGTAGGCAGGCTGTTTACGAGCAGTACTTC.

The chain has TRBV27 and TRBJ2-5; 13 bases fit TRBD2. There are 16 residues in the CDR3. J was trimmed by 0 bases and V by 5 bases; bases with no gene match: 3. CDR1 is MNHEY, CDR2 SMNVEV, per germline (reference sequence). CDR3 loop: CASSQGLAGHQETQYF. Here the CDR3 DNA reads TGTGCCAGCAGTCAGGGACTAGCGGGACACCAAGAGACCCAGTACTTC.

The V and J genes are TRBV4-2 and TRBJ1-1; the match to TRBD1 covers 9 bases. Germline V gene sequence: CDR1 LGHNA, CDR2 YNFKEQ. The CDR3 is made up of 16 amino acids. J lost 5 bases, V lost 1 base, and 8 bases had no gene match. CDR3 protein: CASSQGNDRGETEAFF. CDR3 nucleotides: TGTGCCAGCAGCCAAGGGAACGACAGGGGGGAGACTGAAGCTTTCTTT.

The chain employs TRBV5-1 and TRBJ2-7, with TRBD2 matching over 7 bases. V lost 1 base, J lost 5 bases, and 6 bases stayed unmatched. CDR1 is SGHRS and CDR2 is YFSETQ in the germline V gene. The CDR3 sequence is 14 residues long. This CDR3 reads CASSLSAGRDEQYF. The CDR3, as DNA: TGCGCCAGCAGCTTGTCGGCGGGGAGGGACGAGCAGTACTTC.

The chain couples TRBV9 to TRBJ1-1; a possible D gene is TRBD1 (6 bases). CDR3 length equals 13 residues. CDR1 and CDR2 (germline): SGDLS, YYNGEE. The V end lost 3 bases, the J end lost 7 bases, and 13 bases lay between the germline ends. The CDR3 is CASSARGIDEAFF. As DNA, the CDR3 is TGTGCCAGCAGCGCCAGGGGTATCGATGAAGCTTTCTTT.

The chain combines TRBV5-1 with TRBJ1-1, with D perhaps TRBD1 (5 bases). From germline, CDR1 is SGHRS and CDR2 YFSETQ. The CDR3 is 16 amino acids. V lost 4 bases, J lost 7 bases, and 23 bases lay in between. The CDR3 coding sequence is TGCGCCAGCAGCCTCCAACAGAGCAGGGCGATGGGTGAAGCTTTCTTT. Translating gives CASSLQQSRAMGEAFF.

In this sample, this clone turned up once. V and J are TRBV7-6 and TRBJ2-1; a possible D gene is TRBD2 (6 bases). The germline CDR1 and CDR2 sequences are SGHVS and FNYEAQ. Trimming took off 1 base at V and 2 bases at J, with 6 bases between the two ends. The CDR3 has 14 amino acids. CDR3 in amino acids: CASSLGEAYNEQFF. Written as DNA, the CDR3 is TGTGCCAGCAGCTTAGGGGAGGCCTACAATGAGCAGTTCTTC.

The rearrangement joins TRBV5-4 to TRBJ2-7; a weak D match, TRBD2 (5 bases). The CDR3 is made up of 13 amino acids. V lost 10 bases to trimming and J lost 4 bases, with 18 bases between them. The germline V gene encodes CDR1 SGHNT and CDR2 YYREEE (reference sequence). In DNA, the CDR3 is TGTGCCCTCGAGGCCCAACGGGGTTACGAGCAGTACGTC. Translated: CALEAQRGYEQYV.

The rearrangement joins TRBV5-6 to TRBJ2-7, with 7 bases matching TRBD2. Trimming removed 1 base from V and 1 base from J; junction bases left unmatched: 8. Germline V gene data show CDR1 as SGHDT and CDR2 as YYEEEE. The CDR3 loop spans 16 amino acids. This chain's CDR3 is CASSLLGRVGSYEQYF. CDR3 DNA: TGTGCCAGCAGCTTGTTAGGGAGGGTGGGTTCCTACGAGCAGTACTTC.

About this clone itself: The same CDR3 is also encoded by other DNA sequences in this sample. The rearrangement uses TRBV5-1 and TRBJ2-5, with TRBD2 as a possible D gene (7 bases). V was clipped by 6 bases and J by 5 bases, with 17 bases between them. The CDR3 extends over 14 amino acids. Germline V gene lookup returns CDR1 SGHRS and CDR2 YFSETQ. The CDR3 loop is CASNSGGARETQYF. Here the CDR3 DNA reads TGCGCCAGCAACTCGGGGGGCGCACGGGAGACCCAGTACTTC.

Concerning this clone itself: One end of the junction fails to match germline, which may point to a read error. This same CDR3 is encoded by further DNA sequences in the sample. J is TRBJ1-5 and V is TRBV5-8; TRBD1 matches at 7 bases. Looked up from germline, CDR1 is SGHTS and CDR2 is YDEGEE. CDR3 size: 15 residues. The CDR3, as DNA: TGCGCCAGCAGCCCGACAGGGTCTAGCAATCAGCCCCAGCATTTT. It encodes CASSPTGSSNQPQHF.

This sequence joins TRBV28 and TRBJ1-4; 9 positions agree with TRBD1. V trimming: 4 bases; J trimming: 6 bases; junction bases outside the gene matches: 6. The germline V gene encodes CDR1 MDHEN and CDR2 SYDVKM. The CDR3 loop spans 15 amino acids. Here the CDR3 DNA reads TGTGCCAGCAGTTCTCCGGGACAGGGAGATGAAAAACTGTTTTTT. As protein: CASSSPGQGDEKLFF.